A single sample is the source of the 9 T cell receptor beta chains below, sequenced in a study of cytomegalovirus exposure and HLA in healthy donors. Researchers ran the PCR with 60 Vbeta and 13 Jbeta primers. Produced via immunoSEQ multiplex PCR; TCRdb's table is partial and in-frame only. This table has about 73,000 clones, roughly 71% appearing once. Sequenced material: PBMCs. The receptors were sampled from a man in his 70s in good health and CMV-seronegative.

The V and J genes are TRBV5-4 and TRBJ2-5; 9 bases are a match to TRBD2. The CDR3 runs 15 residues. CDR1 and CDR2 from the germline V gene are SGHNT and YYREEE (reference sequence). The V and J ends lost 4 bases and 4 bases, in that order; junction bases with no gene match: 8. The CDR3 loop reads CASSPLAGVGETQYF. In nucleotides, the CDR3 is TGTGCCAGCAGCCCCTTAGCGGGAGTAGGAGAGACCCAGTACTTC.

This clone appeared a single time. The rearrangement links TRBV11-2 to TRBJ2-3; 12 nucleotides agree with TRBD2. Losses at the gene ends were 5 bases for V and 1 base for J; bases not matched to a gene: 4. CDR3 size: 16 residues. Germline values: CDR1 SGHAT, CDR2 FQNNGV. As DNA, the CDR3 is TGTGCCAGCAGCACACGACTAGCGGGGGGCACAGATACGCAGTATTTT. This translates into CASSTRLAGGTDTQYF. The full variable domain, completed using reference TRBV11-2 and TRBJ2-3, is EAGVAQSPRYKIIEKRQSVAFWCNPISGHATLYWYQQILGQGPKLLIQFQNNGVVDDSQLPKDRFSAERLKGVDSTLKIQPAKLEDSAVYLCASSTRLAGGTDTQYFGPGTRLTVL.

This chain joins TRBV18 and TRBJ2-3; the match to TRBD2 covers 15 bases. Germline loops: CDR1 KGHSH, CDR2 LQKENI. CDR3 size: 14 residues. Losses at the gene ends were 10 bases for V and 4 bases for J; bases not matched to a gene: 3. CDR3 sequence (DNA): TGTGCCACCGGACTAGCGGGAGGGCCAGATACGCAGTATTTT. Translation: CATGLAGGPDTQYF. The full variable domain, with the rest looked up from reference TRBV18 and TRBJ2-3, is NAGVMQNPRHLVRRRGQEARLRCSPMKGHSHVYWYRQLPEEGLKFMVYLQKENIIDESGMPKERFSAEFPKEGPSILRIQQVVRGDSAAYFCATGLAGGPDTQYFGPGTRLTVL.

CDR3: CASSVGVGGNQPQHF. The CDR3 coding sequence is TGTGCCAGCAGCGTAGGTGTCGGGGGCAATCAGCCCCAGCATTTT. This chain links TRBV9 with TRBJ1-5; D unclear. Trimming removed 0 bases from V and 2 bases from J, with 9 bases in between. Germline V gives CDR1 SGDLS, CDR2 YYNGEE. This CDR3 comprises 15 residues.

The rearrangement uses TRBV19 and TRBJ2-7; D is possibly TRBD2 (6 bases). Germline V gene sequence: CDR1 LNHDA, CDR2 SQIVND (reference sequence). CDR3 length equals 13 residues. Trimming pared 8 bases from V and 1 base from J, leaving 12 bases between. The CDR3: CASGGSGSYEQYF. In DNA form, the CDR3 reads TGTGCCAGTGGGGGGAGCGGTTCCTACGAGCAGTACTTC.

The chain employs TRBV19 and TRBJ1-2; unclear D gene. Germline assignment: CDR1 LNHDA and CDR2 SQIVND (reference sequence). V gave up 7 bases and J gave up 4 bases, with 22 bases separating them. This CDR3 is 16 amino acids long. The CDR3 region has the DNA TGTGCCAGTAACCCGGTGATGAAAGGACTATCCTATGGCTACACCTTC. This codes for CASNPVMKGLSYGYTF. The variable domain in full, completed from reference TRBV19 and TRBJ1-2, reads DGGITQSPKYLFRKEGQNVTLSCEQNLNHDAMYWYRQDPGQGLRLIYYSQIVNDFQKGDIAEGYSVSREKKESFPLTVTSAQKNPTAFYLCASNPVMKGLSYGYTFGSGTRLTVV.

V gene TRBV25-1 combines with J gene TRBJ1-6; possible D gene TRBD1, 6 bases. This CDR3 spans 15 amino acids. V lost 1 base and J lost 12, with 16 bases in between. CDR1 MGHDK and CDR2 SYGVNS come from the germline V gene. The CDR3 protein is CASSESPTGLGPLHF. The CDR3 DNA follows: TGTGCCAGCAGTGAATCCCCAACAGGGTTGGGACCCCTCCACTTT.

This clone has just a few counts. The V and J genes are TRBV10-2 and TRBJ1-1, with a tentative D call TRBD1 (5 bases). Per the germline V gene, CDR1 is WSHSY and CDR2 is SAAADI. V lost 4 bases and J lost 4, with 10 bases in between. The CDR3 is 13 residues long. CDR3 bases: TGCGCCAGCAGTGTGGGGCGTGTCACTGAAGCTTTCTTT. It yields the protein CASSVGRVTEAFF.

This clone has a handful of counts. This chain joins TRBV11-2 and TRBJ1-4, with 9 bases lining up with TRBD1. The CDR3 is 17 residues long. CDR1 SGHAT and CDR2 FQNNGV come from the germline V gene. V was clipped by 5 bases and J by 5 bases; unmatched bases: 12. This CDR3 is CASSGRTGAILNEKLFF. CDR3 coding DNA: TGTGCCAGCAGCGGACGGACAGGGGCTATACTCAATGAAAAACTGTTTTTT. Complete variable domain (other parts from reference TRBV11-2 and TRBJ1-4): EAGVAQSPRYKIIEKRQSVAFWCNPISGHATLYWYQQILGQGPKLLIQFQNNGVVDDSQLPKDRFSAERLKGVDSTLKIQPAKLEDSAVYLCASSGRTGAILNEKLFFGSGTQLSVL.